This entry is about one T cell receptor (beta chain). Its antigen remains unidentified. Profiled with immunoSEQ multiplex PCR; TCRdb holds only in-frame clones, not every one. The data show around 60,000 clones, with around 84% seen just once and about 1% held by the top ten. This sample was taken from a study of OX40 agonist ivuxolimab in advanced cancers. Study in general: A history of anti-PD-1, anti-PD-L1 or anti-CTLA-4 therapy was acceptable, and 30% to 45% had some. Partial responses were recorded for three patients, including one with hepatocellular carcinoma and two with cutaneous melanoma.

Study-wide findings and caveats: There was clonal expansion of CD4+ and CD8+ blood T cells by week 6 at 0.1 to 3.0 mg/kg. Expanded clones were, on average, more numerous among CD8+ T cells than CD4+.

Germline V gene sequence: CDR1 SNHLY, CDR2 FYNNEI. This CDR3 is 15 amino acids long. The V and J ends lost 8 bases and 4 bases respectively, with 20 bases between them. The genes are TRBV2 and TRBJ2-5; possibly TRBD1 or TRBD2 for D (6 bases each). This receptor was identified in an adult with an advanced solid tumor such as melanoma, head and neck, liver or kidney cancer. Here the sequenced sample was CD4+ or CD8+ T cells sorted from blood, taken in a trial of the OX40 agonist ivuxolimab. CDR3 nucleotides: TGTGCCAGCGGGCGGTTGGGGGGCGCCGGAGAGACCCAGTACTTC. As protein: CASGRLGGAGETQYF.